Listed here are 7 T cell receptor beta chains from one sample, sequenced in a study of early T cells in non-severe SARS-CoV-2 infection. One entry per CDR3 protein, called by TCRdb with MiXCR from the 5' RACE reads. The sample includes about 48,000 distinct CDR3 sequences, around 9.1% of them seen just once. Sample: whole blood. The receptors were sampled from an adult who was a healthcare worker with PCR-confirmed SARS-CoV-2 infection or an uninfected control (not recorded which).

In its sample, this clonotype was seen a few times. V gene TRBV4-2 combines with J gene TRBJ2-7, with 7 bases fitting TRBD2. The CDR3 spans 15 residues. The trim removed 5 bases at V and 0 bases at J, leaving 7 bases unmatched. Germline V gives CDR1 LGHNA, CDR2 YNFKEQ. CDR3 region: CASSSGEGTSYEQYF. CDR3 bases: TGTGCCAGCAGCTCTGGGGAGGGGACCTCCTACGAGCAGTACTTC.

In its sample, this clonotype was seen a few times. As DNA, the CDR3 is TGCAGTGCTAGCCCGTCACGAGCTTATGCGACCCAGTACTTC. Translating it yields CSASPSRAYATQYF. The J gene is TRBJ2-5, the V gene TRBV20-1; D call uncertain. There are 14 residues in the CDR3. Looked up from germline, CDR1 is DFQATT and CDR2 is SNEGSKA (reference sequence). V lost 3 bases, J lost 7 bases, and 18 bases lay in between.

This clonotype came up many times. The chain employs TRBV11-2 and TRBJ2-1, with a tentative D call TRBD1 (5 bases). The CDR3 has 17 residues. The ends were cut back, 1 base at V and 0 bases at J, with 13 bases in the middle. CDR1 is SGHAT, CDR2 FQNNGV, per germline. This CDR3 is CASSLGVTDHSYNEQFF. CDR3 DNA sequence: TGTGCCAGCAGCTTAGGTGTGACAGATCACTCCTACAATGAGCAGTTCTTC.

This clonotype was picked up a small number of times. The chain couples TRBV19 to TRBJ2-7, with TRBD1 identical over 8 bases. From germline, CDR1 is LNHDA and CDR2 SQIVND (reference sequence). V shed 8 bases and J 6 bases; nucleotides not matched to a gene: 12. CDR3 length: 14 amino acids. CDR3 sequence: CASGAATGVTEQYF. CDR3 nucleotide sequence: TGTGCCAGTGGTGCCGCGACAGGGGTCACCGAGCAGTACTTC.

The chain links TRBV10-2 to TRBJ2-7; D uncertain. CDR3 length: 13 residues. CDR1 is WSHSY and CDR2 is SAAADI in the germline V gene. Trimming shortened V by 4 bases and J by 0 bases, and 7 bases separated the two germline ends. CDR3: CASSVSPSYEQYF. The DNA of the CDR3 is TGCGCCAGCAGTGTATCACCCTCCTACGAGCAGTACTTC.

V gene TRBV5-4 combines with J gene TRBJ1-1; perhaps TRBD1 as D (5 bases). Germline assignment: CDR1 SGHNT and CDR2 YYREEE (reference sequence). V lost 4 bases, J lost 1 base, and 14 bases lay in between. CDR3 size: 15 residues. CDR3 region: CASSLIGGANTEAFF. DNA of the CDR3: TGTGCCAGCAGCCTTATAGGAGGGGCGAACACTGAAGCTTTCTTT.

This clonotype was detected many times. The chain employs TRBV5-6 and TRBJ1-2, with a weak D call TRBD1 (6 bases). This CDR3 contains 16 residues. Germline lookup yields CDR1 SGHDT and CDR2 YYEEEE. V was cut by 5 bases and J by 3 bases, with 20 bases left in between. CDR3 sequence (DNA): TGTGCCAGCAGTCCTGTGGGGGGCCCTAGGGACTATGGCTACACCTTC. This gives the protein CASSPVGGPRDYGYTF.